This entry lists 11 T cell receptor beta chains sequenced from one sample in a study of blood T cell repertoires in COVID-19. Some clones are missing from TCRdb's copy, which holds only in-frame ones; the method was immunoSEQ multiplex PCR. The sample includes approximately 210,000 clones, just over 90% of them seen just once. The sequenced material came from peripheral blood. Receptor source: a man under 40 with acute or convalescent COVID-19.

The chain links TRBV7-2 to TRBJ1-3, with 7 bases that match TRBD1. Germline lookup yields CDR1 SGHTA and CDR2 FQGNSA. V shed 2 bases and J 3 bases; nucleotides not matched to a gene: 1. The CDR3 spans 14 residues. The CDR3 spells CASSLTGVGNTIYF. CDR3 DNA: TGTGCCAGCAGCTTAACAGGGGTTGGAAACACCATATATTTT.

To note about this clone: In the same sample, other DNA sequences code for this CDR3. The chain couples TRBV7-3 to TRBJ2-3; 10 bases align to TRBD2. Germline V gene sequence: CDR1 SGHTA, CDR2 FQGTGA. Trimming removed 5 bases from V and 0 bases from J; junction bases left unmatched: 2. The CDR3 covers 15 residues. CDR3 nucleotides: TGTGCCAGCAGCCCTAGCGGGGGAAGCACAGATACGCAGTATTTT. Amino acid sequence: CASSPSGGSTDTQYF.

Only one count was recorded for this clone. The V gene is TRBV5-1, the J gene TRBJ1-2; 7 bases agree with TRBD1. Germline trimming cut 0 bases from V and 8 bases from J; bases unmatched to any gene: 16. There are 17 residues in the CDR3. Germline assignment: CDR1 SGHRS and CDR2 YFSETQ. CDR3 residues: CASSLAPSGGRDSGYTF. CDR3 in DNA: TGCGCCAGCAGCTTGGCCCCGTCAGGGGGTAGGGATTCAGGCTACACCTTC.

The chain carries TRBV27 and TRBJ1-2; 9 bases agree with TRBD1. The J segment lost 1 base and the V segment lost 3 bases, leaving 9 bases of the junction unmatched. The germline CDR1 and CDR2 sequences are MNHEY and SMNVEV (reference sequence). This CDR3 spans 17 amino acids. CDR3 sequence reads: CASSFLGQGAGNYGYTF. The CDR3 DNA follows: TGTGCCAGCAGTTTCCTGGGACAGGGAGCGGGTAACTATGGCTACACCTTC.

V and J are TRBV2 and TRBJ2-5; 10 positions match TRBD1. Germline V gives CDR1 SNHLY, CDR2 FYNNEI. This CDR3 region has 15 residues. Trimming removed 4 bases from V and 5 bases from J; junction bases left unmatched: 7. In DNA form, the CDR3 reads TGTGCCAGCAGTGGGGGACAGGGGCCTCGGGAGACCCAGTACTTC. Residues: CASSGGQGPRETQYF. The full variable domain, completed using reference TRBV2 and TRBJ2-5, is EPEVTQTPSHQVTQMGQEVILRCVPISNHLYFYWYRQILGQKVEFLVSFYNNEISEKSEIFDDQFSVERPDGSNFTLKIRSTKLEDSAMYFCASSGGQGPRETQYFGPGTRLLVL.

The chain carries TRBV7-8 and TRBJ1-5, with D possibly being TRBD1 (5 bases). With 1 base removed from V and 6 bases from J, the gap between germline ends came to 16 bases. CDR3 size: 16 residues. Germline V CDR1 and CDR2: SGHVS, FQNEAQ. CDR3 nucleotide sequence: TGTGCCAGCAGCTTAGTAGGCAGGGAAGTGATTCAGCCCCAGCATTTT. This codes for CASSLVGREVIQPQHF. The variable domain in full, with the rest retrieved from reference TRBV7-8 and TRBJ1-5, is GAGVSQSPRYKVAKRGQDVALRCDPISGHVSLFWYQQALGQGPEFLTYFQNEAQLDKSGLPSDRFFAERPEGSVSTLKIQRTQQEDSAVYLCASSLVGREVIQPQHFGDGTRLSIL.

This chain uses TRBV19 with TRBJ2-1; 10 nucleotides align to TRBD2. Germline V gene lookup returns CDR1 LNHDA and CDR2 SQIVND (reference sequence). The CDR3 sequence is 15 residues long. Trimming cost V 5 bases and J 10 bases; bases outside gene matches: 11. CDR3 protein: CASSPIAGGPEEQFF. The CDR3, as DNA: TGTGCCAGTAGTCCCATAGCGGGAGGACCCGAAGAGCAGTTCTTC.

The V gene is TRBV18, the J gene TRBJ1-4; 8 nucleotides align to TRBD1. Looked up from germline, CDR1 is KGHSH and CDR2 is LQKENI. This CDR3 comprises 16 residues. V trimming: 6 bases; J trimming: 0 bases; junction bases outside the gene matches: 6. The DNA of the CDR3 is TGTGCCAGCTCCCGCGACAGGGGTGCAACTAATGAAAAACTGTTTTTT. This translates into CASSRDRGATNEKLFF.

This clone was recorded once. The chain links TRBV7-3 to TRBJ1-5; D remains unclear. V lost 5 bases, J lost 4 bases, and 18 bases lay in between. The CDR3 loop spans 16 amino acids. CDR1 and CDR2 from the germline V gene are SGHTA and FQGTGA. The CDR3 DNA sequence: TGTGCCAGCAGCACTGGGCCCATAGAATTAAATCAGCCCCAGCATTTT. It encodes CASSTGPIELNQPQHF.

There are a few counts of this clone. The chain recombines TRBV28 with TRBJ1-6; D call uncertain. The germline CDR1 and CDR2 sequences are MDHEN and SYDVKM. This CDR3 contains 13 residues. V lost 3 bases to trimming and J lost 8 bases, with 8 bases between them. The CDR3 DNA reads TGTGCCAGCAGTTTTCTCCGGGATTCACCCCTCCACTTT. Its protein is CASSFLRDSPLHF.

The gene calls are TRBV6-5 and TRBJ1-2, with D possibly matching TRBD1 (5 bases). The CDR3 consists of 12 residues. Per germline, CDR1 MNHEY and CDR2 SVGAGI. V was clipped by 9 bases and J by 4 bases, with 12 bases between them. As DNA, the CDR3 is TGTGCCAGTGTGGGGCAGGGCTATGGCTACACCTTC. Translation: CASVGQGYGYTF.